Following are 20 T cell receptor beta chains from one sample sequenced in a study of cytomegalovirus exposure and HLA in healthy donors. Researchers ran the PCR with 60 Vbeta and 13 Jbeta primers. Assay: immunoSEQ multiplex PCR; the TCRdb copy retains only in-frame clones and omits some. The data contain tens of thousands of clones, about two thirds of them singletons. Input material: PBMCs. The receptor source for this set is a middle-aged woman in good health and CMV-seropositive.

The chain recombines TRBV12-2 with TRBJ2-5; the table's D call of TRBD1 was not tested on the DNA. TRBJ2-7 explains the end of the DNA better; the J call may be wrong. TRBV12-2 is designated a pseudogene. The CDR3 length is 14 residues. The CDR3 DNA sequence: TGTGCAAGGGGAAGGGACAGGGGCTCCTACGAGCAGTACTTC. It encodes CARGRDRGSYEQYF.

This rearrangement joins TRBV6-4 to TRBJ2-2, with 8 bases matching TRBD2. CDR3 size: 15 residues. The germline CDR1 and CDR2 sequences are MRHNA and SNTAGT. The trim removed 3 bases at V and 3 bases at J, leaving 3 bases unmatched. In DNA, the CDR3 is TGTGCCAGCAGTGAGGTAGCGGGACACACCGGGGAGCTGTTTTTT. This encodes CASSEVAGHTGELFF.

The gene calls are TRBV6-5 and TRBJ2-7, with a possible D match to TRBD2 (7 bases). V was cut by 4 bases and J by 3 bases, with 13 bases left in between. Germline values: CDR1 MNHEY, CDR2 SVGAGI. The CDR3 sequence is 14 residues long. The CDR3 nucleotides are TGTGCCAGCAGTTCGGGGGGCCGGGACTACGAGCAGTACTTC. The encoded protein is CASSSGGRDYEQYF.

This clone was found once. The chain combines TRBV29-1 with TRBJ2-1; TRBD2 is a possible D gene (5 bases). The CDR3 is 15 residues long. The V end was cut by 4 bases, the J end by 0 bases, with 13 bases between. The germline V gene encodes CDR1 SQVTM and CDR2 ANQGSEA. The CDR3 DNA sequence: TGCAGCGTTGGAGGGTCAGCCAGCTCCTACAATGAGCAGTTCTTC. Protein product: CSVGGSASSYNEQFF.

The chain combines TRBV7-3 with TRBJ2-1; 9 nucleotides line up with TRBD2. The V segment lost 8 bases and the J segment 7 bases; nucleotides outside the gene matches: 12. Germline V gene data show CDR1 as SGHTA and CDR2 as FQGTGA. The length of the CDR3 is 15 residues. The CDR3 sequence: CASCGWRGGPNEQFF. The CDR3 region has the DNA TGTGCCAGCTGTGGTTGGCGGGGGGGCCCTAATGAGCAGTTCTTC.

The chain is built from TRBV11-2 and TRBJ2-5, with 9 bases matching TRBD1. The V gene end was trimmed by 5 bases and the J gene end by 4 bases; junction bases not matched to a gene: 8. From germline, CDR1 is SGHAT and CDR2 FQNNGV. The CDR3 is 15 amino acids. The CDR3 sequence: CASSPNRGPGETQYF. The CDR3 coding sequence is TGTGCCAGCAGCCCCAACAGGGGGCCTGGAGAGACCCAGTACTTC. The full variable domain, completed using reference TRBV11-2 and TRBJ2-5, is EAGVAQSPRYKIIEKRQSVAFWCNPISGHATLYWYQQILGQGPKLLIQFQNNGVVDDSQLPKDRFSAERLKGVDSTLKIQPAKLEDSAVYLCASSPNRGPGETQYFGPGTRLLVL.

This sequence joins TRBV19 and TRBJ2-7; 14 nucleotides agree with TRBD2. The length of the CDR3 is 17 residues. J gave up 2 bases and V 4 bases, and 7 bases lay outside the gene matches. Germline V gene lookup returns CDR1 LNHDA and CDR2 SQIVND (reference sequence). The CDR3 coding sequence is TGTGCCAGTAGTACACTCCCGACTAGCGGGGGGGCCTACGAGCAGTACTTC. Its protein is CASSTLPTSGGAYEQYF.

The gene calls are TRBV5-1 and TRBJ2-7, with TRBD1 as a possible D gene (5 bases). This CDR3 contains 14 residues. V was cut by 4 bases and J by 7 bases, with 18 bases left in between. CDR1 and CDR2 (germline): SGHRS, YFSETQ. The CDR3 DNA reads as TGCGCCAGCAGCGTACAGGACCCTACTACGGAGCAGTACTTC. This encodes CASSVQDPTTEQYF. Based on the CDR3 plus reference TRBV5-1 and TRBJ2-7, the full variable domain is KAGVTQTPRYLIKTRGQQVTLSCSPISGHRSVSWYQQTPGQGLQFLFEYFSETQRNKGNFPGRFSGRQFSNSRSEMNVSTLELGDSALYLCASSVQDPTTEQYFGPGTRLTVT.

The rearrangement links TRBV29-1 to TRBJ2-2; 8 positions match TRBD1. Germline-derived CDR1 and CDR2 are SQVTM and ANQGSEA. J gave up 0 bases and V 4 bases, and 7 bases lay outside the gene matches. This CDR3 has 16 residues. Written as DNA, the CDR3 is TGCAGCGTTGGTCCCAGGGGGCTGGCGAACACCGGGGAGCTGTTTTTT. Protein sequence: CSVGPRGLANTGELFF.

The chain employs TRBV15 and TRBJ1-1; D is unclear. Trimming stripped 0 bases from V and 0 bases from J, with 2 bases between. This CDR3 has 13 residues. The germline gives CDR1 LNHNV, CDR2 YYDKDF (reference sequence). CDR3 sequence reads: CATSRDMNTEAFF. In DNA, the CDR3 is TGTGCCACCAGCAGAGACATGAACACTGAAGCTTTCTTT.

The rearrangement links TRBV2 to TRBJ1-2, with 10 bases identical to TRBD1. The J segment lost 8 bases and the V segment lost 7 bases, leaving 7 bases of the junction unmatched. This CDR3 has 13 residues. Germline-derived CDR1 and CDR2 are SNHLY and FYNNEI. CDR3: CASTPTGGPGYTF. DNA for the CDR3: TGTGCCAGCACCCCGACAGGGGGCCCCGGCTACACCTTC.

The chain is built from TRBV9 and TRBJ2-5; the match to TRBD2 covers 11 bases. Germline V lookup: CDR1 SGDLS, CDR2 YYNGEE. The J segment lost 4 bases and the V segment lost 0 bases, leaving 5 bases of the junction unmatched. The CDR3 has 16 amino acids. This CDR3 is CASSVDVAGGTETQYF. Written as DNA, the CDR3 is TGTGCCAGCAGCGTAGACGTAGCGGGGGGGACAGAGACCCAGTACTTC.

The chain is built from TRBV7-8 and TRBJ2-7; perhaps TRBD2 as D (5 bases). Germline V gives CDR1 SGHVS, CDR2 FQNEAQ. Trimming pared 0 bases from V and 2 bases from J, leaving 11 bases between. CDR3 length: 15 residues. In DNA form, the CDR3 reads TGTGCCAGCAGCTTAGCGTGGACGGGAACCTACGAGCAGTACTTC. As protein: CASSLAWTGTYEQYF.

This clone was counted between two and nine times. CDR3 region: CASSRTAAGGTGELFF. DNA for the CDR3: TGCGCCAGCAGCCGAACAGCGGCGGGGGGGACCGGGGAGCTGTTTTTT. The J gene is TRBJ2-2, the V gene TRBV4-1; 9 bases line up with TRBD2. The CDR3 is 16 residues long. Germline V gene data show CDR1 as MGHRA and CDR2 as YSYEKL. The ends lost 4 bases at V and 5 bases at J; junction bases unmatched: 8.

The chain employs TRBV10-2 and TRBJ1-2; D gene ambiguous. The CDR3 totals 13 residues. Germline-derived CDR1 and CDR2 are WSHSY and SAAADI. Deletions cut 2 bases from V and 4 bases from J, with 8 bases between. CDR3 nucleotides: TGCGCCAGCAGTGAGAACGGACTCTATGGCTACACCTTC. This sequence encodes CASSENGLYGYTF.

A single count supports this clone. The chain employs TRBV6-5 and TRBJ2-7, with a weak D call TRBD2 (5 bases). Germline V lookup: CDR1 MNHEY, CDR2 SVGAGI. The CDR3 is 15 residues long. With 4 bases removed from V and 2 bases from J, the gap between germline ends came to 15 bases. CDR3 bases: TGTGCCAGCAGTTCCGGCCCGGGGAGCCCCTACGAGCAGTACTTC. This encodes CASSSGPGSPYEQYF.

This clone has only one observation. The chain employs TRBV9 and TRBJ2-2; TRBD2 matches 8 bases. This CDR3 has 19 residues. Germline-derived CDR1 and CDR2 are SGDLS and YYNGEE. V was clipped by 4 bases and J by 2 bases; unmatched bases: 16. CDR3 sequence reads: CASSSVGRSGALNTGELFF. As DNA, the CDR3 is TGTGCCAGCAGCTCAGTAGGTCGTAGCGGGGCCCTAAACACCGGGGAGCTGTTTTTT.

The chain uses TRBV15 and TRBJ1-1; D gene unclear. The CDR3 contains 14 residues. Trimming stripped 3 bases from V and 1 base from J, with 9 bases between. The germline V gene encodes CDR1 LNHNV and CDR2 YYDKDF (reference sequence). The CDR3 sequence: CATSSRTANTEAFF. DNA for the CDR3: TGTGCCACCAGCAGTCGAACTGCGAACACTGAAGCTTTCTTT.

This chain connects TRBV7-9 to TRBJ1-5; no clear D. Germline V gene sequence: CDR1 SEHNR, CDR2 FQNEAQ (reference sequence). V was cut by 2 bases and J by 6 bases, with 5 bases left in between. The CDR3 sequence is 12 residues long. In DNA, the CDR3 is TGTGCCAGCAGCTTAAATAGTCAGCCCCAGCATTTT. Its translation is CASSLNSQPQHF.

V is TRBV11-2 and J is TRBJ1-6; TRBD1 is a possible D gene (5 bases). Trimming left V 0 bases short and J 10 bases short, with 13 bases between. This CDR3 spans 15 amino acids. In germline, CDR1 is SGHAT, CDR2 FQNNGV. The CDR3 nucleotides read TGTGCCAGCAGCTTAGATCGTGGGGGGGGATCACCCCTCCACTTT. Translated: CASSLDRGGGSPLHF.